Listed below are T cell receptor beta chains from one sample, sequenced in a study of T cells after yellow fever vaccination. One entry per CDR3 protein results from TCRdb running MiXCR on the 5' RACE reads. The sample has a few hundred thousand distinct CDR3 sequences, around 3.6% seen once; the top ten hold 23%. Sample: PBMCs, taken on the day of the yellow fever booster vaccination. The receptors shown here come from a man aged 18 to 35 who received the YFV17D yellow fever vaccine. Each CDR3 is given with its conserved first and last residue. The order of the fields is clone size, V gene, D gene, J gene, CDR3 DNA, CDR3 protein. A D gene is named only where the DNA matches it firmly. Clone size is stated in some rows and not others, as once, few, many or a class when expanded.

few	TRBV3-1	-	TRBJ2-2	TGTGCCAGCAGCCGGGCCTTGAACACCGGGGAGCTGTTTTTT	CASSRALNTGELFF
-	TRBV12-3/TRBV12-4	-	TRBJ1-2	TGTGCCAGCAGTTCCGGGAGCCTCTATGGCTACACCTTC	CASSSGSLYGYTF
few	TRBV21-1	-	TRBJ1-2	TGTGCCAGCAGCAATCTTGCCCCTTCGGGACAGGGGCCTTATGGCTACACCTTC	CASSNLAPSGQGPYGYTF
few	TRBV7-8	-	TRBJ1-2	TGTGCCAGCAGCGACCGATCGGGACGGAACTATGGCTACACCTTC	CASSDRSGRNYGYTF
many	TRBV6-2/TRBV6-3	TRBD1	TRBJ2-1	TGTGCCAGCAGTCGTCCCGGGACAGGGGACAATGAGCAGTTCTTC	CASSRPGTGDNEQFF
many	TRBV29-1	-	TRBJ1-2	TGCAGCGTTAGGGGGGTTGGCAACTATGGCTACACCTTC	CSVRGVGNYGYTF
many	TRBV6-1	-	TRBJ2-3	TGTGCCAGCAGAGAGGGGACAGATACGCAGTATTTT	CASREGTDTQYF
many	TRBV7-3	-	TRBJ2-6	TGTGCCAGCAGCTCCCCGGGCGGAGCCAACGTCCTGACTTTC	CASSSPGGANVLTF
few	TRBV10-3	TRBD2	TRBJ2-1	TGTGCCATCGGGAGCGGGGGGGCTATTAATGAGCAGTTCTTC	CAIGSGGAINEQFF
-	TRBV2	-	TRBJ2-1	TGTGCCAGCAGTGAAGGCAGGAAGGGAGAGCAGTTCTTC	CASSEGRKGEQFF
many	TRBV12-3/TRBV12-4	TRBD2	TRBJ2-5	TGTGCCAGCAGTTTCCGAGCGGGGGGGCCAGAGACCCAGTACTTC	CASSFRAGGPETQYF
few	TRBV4-3	-	TRBJ2-5	TGCGCCAGCAGCCTAACGACTGGGGCCCAAGAGACCCAGTACTTC	CASSLTTGAQETQYF
many	TRBV5-1	-	TRBJ1-2	TGCGCCAGCAGCCAAGGGTTGACAGGCCATGGCTACACCTTC	CASSQGLTGHGYTF
many	TRBV7-9	-	TRBJ2-2	TGTGCCAGCAGCCGAGAATTCCCACGGGGGCATCCCGGGGAGCTGTTTTTT	CASSREFPRGHPGELFF
-	TRBV5-6	-	TRBJ1-1	TGTGCCAGCAGCTTGGAGTGGGGGAGGGACACTGAAGCTTTCTTT	CASSLEWGRDTEAFF
many	TRBV12-3/TRBV12-4	-	TRBJ2-7	TGTGCCAGCAGTTTGGCAGGCTCCTACGAGCAGTACTTC	CASSLAGSYEQYF
many	TRBV5-1	-	TRBJ2-1	TGCGCCAGCAGCTTACCAGGGTATGAGCAGTTCTTC	CASSLPGYEQFF
-	TRBV5-1	TRBD1	TRBJ2-5	TGCGCCAGCAGCACCGGACAGGCGAACCAAGAGACCCAGTACTTC	CASSTGQANQETQYF
many	TRBV5-1	-	TRBJ2-6	TGCGCCAGCAGCTTGGGGACAGCTCCTGGGGCCAACGTCCTGACTTTC	CASSLGTAPGANVLTF
-	TRBV30	-	TRBJ2-1	TGTGCCTGGGCCACACAGGCGGGTAATGAGCAGTTCTTC	CAWATQAGNEQFF
many	TRBV18	-	TRBJ1-2	TGTGCCAGCTCACCCGGGGAGGACTATGGCTACACCTTC	CASSPGEDYGYTF
-	TRBV5-4	TRBD2	TRBJ2-2	TGTGCCAGCAGCTTTGGACTAGCGGGGGTCGCCGGGGAGCTGTTTTTT	CASSFGLAGVAGELFF
few	TRBV11-2	-	TRBJ2-5	TGTGCCAGCAGCTTCAACAGGGGAGGAGAGACCCAGTACTTC	CASSFNRGGETQYF
many	TRBV4-1	-	TRBJ1-4	TGCGCCAGCAGCCAAGCTGGGAGGACACGGGCAACTAATGAAAAACTGTTTTTT	CASSQAGRTRATNEKLFF
-	TRBV7-2	-	TRBJ1-3	TGTGCCAGCAGCTTACTCCTCTCTGGAAACACCATATATTTT	CASSLLLSGNTIYF
many	TRBV27	-	TRBJ2-2	TGTGCCAGCAGTTTACCCCCGGGCCGCGGAACCGGGGAGCTGTTTTTT	CASSLPPGRGTGELFF
many	TRBV18	TRBD2	TRBJ2-7	TGTGCCAGCTCACCAAAACTAGCGGGGGGAGCCTACGAGCAGTACTTC	CASSPKLAGGAYEQYF
many	TRBV7-9	-	TRBJ2-1	TGTGCCAGCAGCCTGGCTCTAGGCCCGTACAAACCCCCCAATGAGCAGTTCTTC	CASSLALGPYKPPNEQFF
many	TRBV10-1	-	TRBJ1-5	TGCGCCAGCAATTCGAGGCCCCCCGAAGGCAATCAGCCCCAGCATTTT	CASNSRPPEGNQPQHF
many	TRBV20-1	-	TRBJ2-6	TGCAGTGCTAGGTCAGGGGCTGGGGCCAACGTCCTGACTTTC	CSARSGAGANVLTF
few	TRBV19	TRBD1	TRBJ2-1	TGTGCCAGTGCTTTCGATGGACAGGGGTACGGCAATGAGCAGTTCTTC	CASAFDGQGYGNEQFF
-	TRBV7-9	TRBD2	TRBJ2-3	TGTGCCAGCAGCTTGGCGGGGGGGAATCTGGCGGATACGCAGTATTTT	CASSLAGGNLADTQYF
few	TRBV4-1	-	TRBJ1-5	TGCGCCAGCAGCCAAGTTGACCGGGACTCGCCCCAGCATTTT	CASSQVDRDSPQHF